The 20 T cell receptor beta chains listed next were all sequenced from one sample in a study of control samples from healthy donors and cancer patients. Only in-frame clones appear in the TCRdb table, and some are missing; sequencing was by immunoSEQ multiplex PCR. The repertoire holds 65,000 to 90,000 clones, approximately 94% seen once, with 2.8% in the top ten. The sequencing sample was made of blood. The receptors originated from a woman aged 25 to 45 in good health.

The chain joins TRBV30 to TRBJ2-7, with D perhaps TRBD1 (6 bases). This CDR3 has 16 amino acids. Germline values: CDR1 GTSNPN, CDR2 SVGIG (reference sequence). Trimming took 6 bases from V and 0 from J, leaving 21 bases between them. For the CDR3, the DNA is TGTGCCTGCCACCCAGCAAGGGGGACGAGCTCCTACGAGCAGTACTTC. Translating gives CACHPARGTSSYEQYF.

V is TRBV11-2 and J is TRBJ1-1, with TRBD1 matching 9 bases. The CDR3 runs to 15 residues. Losses at the gene ends were 5 bases for V and 4 bases for J; bases not matched to a gene: 8. Germline V gene sequence: CDR1 SGHAT, CDR2 FQNNGV. CDR3 protein: CASSKNRDRVTEAFF. CDR3 DNA sequence: TGTGCCAGCAGCAAGAACCGGGACAGGGTCACTGAAGCTTTCTTT. Together with reference TRBV11-2 and TRBJ1-1, the CDR3 gives the full variable domain: EAGVAQSPRYKIIEKRQSVAFWCNPISGHATLYWYQQILGQGPKLLIQFQNNGVVDDSQLPKDRFSAERLKGVDSTLKIQPAKLEDSAVYLCASSKNRDRVTEAFFGQGTRLTVV.

The chain joins TRBV2 to TRBJ1-3; D ambiguous. Germline CDR1 is SNHLY and CDR2 is FYNNEI. This CDR3 contains 14 residues. V lost 4 bases to trimming and J lost 6 bases, with 13 bases between them. The CDR3 nucleotides are TGTGCCAGCAGTGCTCTAAGTGAGGAAAACACCATATATTTT. This sequence encodes CASSALSEENTIYF.

The chain is built from TRBV6-5 and TRBJ2-3; D gene uncertain. From germline, CDR1 is MNHEY and CDR2 SVGAGI. Trimming stripped 6 bases from V and 7 bases from J, with 14 bases between. The CDR3 loop spans 13 amino acids. The CDR3 here is CASRWASENTQYF. In DNA form, the CDR3 reads TGTGCCAGCAGATGGGCAAGCGAGAATACGCAGTATTTT.

CDR3 sequence: CASSVSGGREETQYF. The CDR3 nucleotides read TGTGCCAGCAGCGTAAGCGGGGGGCGAGAAGAGACCCAGTACTTC. The rearrangement links TRBV9 to TRBJ2-5; 9 positions match TRBD2. V gave up 1 base and J gave up 3 bases; unmatched junction bases: 4. Germline CDR1 and CDR2: SGDLS and YYNGEE. The CDR3 runs to 15 residues.

The rearrangement uses TRBV28 and TRBJ1-2; 7 positions match TRBD1. The ends lost 6 bases at V and 4 bases at J; junction bases unmatched: 8. This CDR3 contains 14 residues. Germline V gene data show CDR1 as MDHEN and CDR2 as SYDVKM. CDR3 DNA sequence: TGTGCCAGCAGACTAAAGTCAGGGGGCTATGGCTACACCTTC. This translates into CASRLKSGGYGYTF.

This sequence joins TRBV5-1 and TRBJ1-1; 7 bases map to TRBD1. V gave up 3 bases and J gave up 4 bases; unmatched junction bases: 12. CDR3 length: 16 amino acids. Germline loops: CDR1 SGHRS, CDR2 YFSETQ. The CDR3 region is CASSSEGRGGGTEAFF. CDR3 sequence (DNA): TGCGCCAGCAGCTCAGAGGGCCGAGGGGGCGGCACTGAAGCTTTCTTT.

The gene calls are TRBV7-9 and TRBJ1-2; the D is unclear. Trimming cost V 1 base and J 0 bases, with 9 bases left between them. The CDR3 spans 15 residues. The germline gives CDR1 SEHNR, CDR2 FQNEAQ (reference sequence). This CDR3 is CASSLVGEANYGYTF. CDR3 sequence (DNA): TGTGCCAGCAGCTTAGTCGGGGAAGCTAACTATGGCTACACCTTC.

In this sample, this clone turned up a few times. This chain links TRBV7-2 with TRBJ1-3; TRBD1 matches 7 bases. This CDR3 comprises 15 residues. The germline V gene has CDR1 SGHTA and CDR2 FQGNSA. With 2 bases clipped from V and 8 bases from J, the junction kept 9 bases outside the gene matches. CDR3 residues: CASSLYFSQGDTIYF. DNA of the CDR3: TGTGCCAGCAGCTTATATTTCAGCCAGGGGGACACCATATATTTT.

This chain connects TRBV11-2 to TRBJ2-3; maybe TRBD2 (6 bases). Germline CDR1 and CDR2: SGHAT and FQNNGV. The V end was cut by 0 bases, the J end by 2 bases, with 12 bases between. This CDR3 comprises 16 residues. CDR3: CASSLDVGGPTDTQYF. The CDR3 region has the DNA TGTGCCAGCAGCTTAGATGTCGGGGGACCCACAGATACGCAGTATTTT.

This clone was detected once. This chain joins TRBV5-4 and TRBJ2-2, with 7 bases lining up with TRBD2. The length of the CDR3 is 15 residues. Trimming took 0 bases from V and 1 from J; bases not matched to a gene: 0. Germline CDR1 and CDR2: SGHNT and YYREEE (reference sequence). The CDR3 protein is CASSLGGGNTGELFF. The CDR3 nucleotides read TGTGCCAGCAGCTTGGGCGGGGGGAACACCGGGGAGCTGTTTTTT.

In this sample, this clone turned up once. This chain links TRBV2 with TRBJ1-5; D perhaps matches TRBD1 (5 bases). The V end was cut by 4 bases, the J end by 6 bases, with 13 bases between. CDR1 and CDR2 (germline): SNHLY, FYNNEI. The CDR3 runs to 14 residues. CDR3: CASSVGQSGQPQHF. DNA of the CDR3: TGTGCCAGCAGTGTGGGGCAGTCAGGTCAGCCCCAGCATTTT.

This chain connects TRBV5-4 to TRBJ1-6, with D possibly matching TRBD1 (6 bases). Trimming pared 0 bases from V and 2 bases from J, leaving 12 bases between. Germline assignment: CDR1 SGHNT and CDR2 YYREEE (reference sequence). This CDR3 spans 17 amino acids. The CDR3 here is CASSLGQAATYNSPLHF. The CDR3 DNA reads as TGTGCCAGCAGCTTGGGACAGGCGGCCACCTATAATTCACCCCTCCACTTT.

This chain uses TRBV5-4 with TRBJ2-1, with D unresolved. The CDR3 consists of 16 residues. Germline CDR1 is SGHNT and CDR2 is YYREEE (reference sequence). With 3 bases removed from V and 0 bases from J, the gap between germline ends came to 13 bases. The CDR3 protein is CASSYQNPSSYNEQFF. In nucleotides, the CDR3 is TGTGCCAGCAGCTACCAAAACCCAAGCTCCTACAATGAGCAGTTCTTC. The full variable domain, completed using reference TRBV5-4 and TRBJ2-1, is ETGVTQSPTHLIKTRGQQVTLRCSSQSGHNTVSWYQQALGQGPQFIFQYYREEENGRGNFPPRFSGLQFPNYSSELNVNALELDDSALYLCASSYQNPSSYNEQFFGPGTRLTVL.

The chain recombines TRBV4-1 with TRBJ1-1; D remains ambiguous. Germline V lookup: CDR1 MGHRA, CDR2 YSYEKL. Trimming took off 4 bases at V and 4 bases at J, with 13 bases between the two ends. There are 14 residues in the CDR3. The CDR3 coding sequence is TGCGCCAGCAGCCCTCGGCAAAGGATCACTGAAGCTTTCTTT. Amino acid sequence: CASSPRQRITEAFF.

The chain uses TRBV11-2 and TRBJ1-4; TRBD1 might be the D (5 bases). This CDR3 region has 16 residues. The germline gives CDR1 SGHAT, CDR2 FQNNGV. Trimming shortened V by 8 bases and J by 5 bases, and 21 bases separated the two germline ends. The chain's CDR3 is CASADPKRWGNEKLFF. The CDR3 DNA is TGTGCCAGCGCCGACCCGAAGAGGTGGGGGAATGAAAAACTGTTTTTT.

The V and J genes are TRBV30 and TRBJ2-7; 9 positions agree with TRBD1. The germline V gene has CDR1 GTSNPN and CDR2 SVGIG (reference sequence). The CDR3 loop spans 16 amino acids. The V gene end was trimmed by 1 base and the J gene end by 2 bases; junction bases not matched to a gene: 9. The CDR3 here is CAWSGSRDRVTYEQYF. CDR3 DNA sequence: TGTGCCTGGAGTGGAAGCCGGGACAGGGTTACCTACGAGCAGTACTTC.

This clone appeared a few times. V gene TRBV2 combines with J gene TRBJ2-7; a possible D gene is TRBD1 (5 bases). Trimming left V 6 bases short and J 0 bases short, with 12 bases between. Germline CDR1 reads SNHLY; CDR2 reads FYNNEI. The CDR3 spans 14 residues. This CDR3 reads CASRQELGSYEQYV. The CDR3 DNA is TGTGCCAGCAGACAGGAGTTAGGCTCCTACGAGCAGTACGTC.

V usage is TRBV7-2 and J usage is TRBJ2-2; a weak D match, TRBD1 (6 bases). Germline V gene data show CDR1 as SGHTA and CDR2 as FQGNSA. The CDR3 contains 16 residues. The V gene lost 5 bases and the J gene lost 1 base, with 14 bases spanning the gap. Written as DNA, the CDR3 is TGTGCCAGCAGCCAACAGGGCCGACTGAACACCGGGGAGCTGTTTTTT. This translates into CASSQQGRLNTGELFF.

The chain uses TRBV30 and TRBJ1-6, with 10 bases fitting TRBD1. Germline values: CDR1 GTSNPN, CDR2 SVGIG (reference sequence). This CDR3 region has 17 residues. After removal of 2 bases from V and 9 bases from J, the junction contained 13 bases not matched to a gene. The CDR3 is CAWSLRPGQGYFSPLHF. The CDR3 DNA reads as TGTGCCTGGAGTCTGCGTCCGGGACAGGGGTATTTTTCACCCCTCCACTTT.